A single sample is the source of the 2 T cell receptor beta chains below, sequenced in a study of blood T cells in healthy people across ages (dated by TCRdb to between 2015 and 2016). Libraries were prepared through 5' RACE. Sequencing relied on an Illumina HiSeq 2500. A second PCR of roughly 7 to 12 cycles was run with a J-beta primer mix and a sample-barcoded 5' primer. The public reads were run again by TCRdb, first through fastp at Q25 and then through MiXCR, and only productive beta chains were kept. Each record represents a unique CDR3 protein, reported with the most common genes and DNA among its rows. The sample data list 1.5 million to 1.8 million distinct CDR3 sequences, and approximately 43% of these were observed just once. 4% of the sample is held by the ten biggest clonotypes. Specimen: blood. Receptors were obtained from a woman between 18 and 30 years old in good health.

This clonotype showed up just a few times. The CDR3 nucleotides read TGTGCCAGCAGCGGGGACCGGGTGTTAAGGAAACTGTTTTTT. Its protein product is CASSGDRVLRKLFF. This chain uses TRBV12-3 or TRBV12-4 with TRBJ1-4; D is perhaps TRBD1 (5 bases). Trimming left V 6 bases short and J 11 bases short, with 19 bases between. The CDR3 spans 14 residues.

This sequence joins TRBV20-1 and TRBJ1-5; no definite D call. The CDR3 is 13 residues long. Looked up from germline, CDR1 is DFQATT and CDR2 is SNEGSKA (reference sequence). Trimming pared 1 base from V and 3 bases from J, leaving 7 bases between. The CDR3 DNA reads TGCAGTGCTAGAGCCGATGACAATCAGCCCCAGCATTTT. Translation: CSARADDNQPQHF.